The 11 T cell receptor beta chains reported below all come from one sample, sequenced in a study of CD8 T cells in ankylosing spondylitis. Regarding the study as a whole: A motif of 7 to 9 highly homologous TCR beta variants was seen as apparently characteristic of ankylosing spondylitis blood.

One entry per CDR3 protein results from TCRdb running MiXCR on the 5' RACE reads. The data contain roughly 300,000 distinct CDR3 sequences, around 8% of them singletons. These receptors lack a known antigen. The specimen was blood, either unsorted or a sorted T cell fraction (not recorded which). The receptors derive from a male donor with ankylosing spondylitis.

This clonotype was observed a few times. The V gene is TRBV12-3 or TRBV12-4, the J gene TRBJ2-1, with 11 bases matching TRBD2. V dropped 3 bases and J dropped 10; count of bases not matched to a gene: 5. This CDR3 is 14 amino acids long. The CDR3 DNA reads TGTGCCAGCAGTTTGATTAGCGGGAGGGTCGAGCAGTTCTTC. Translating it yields CASSLISGRVEQFF.

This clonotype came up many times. In DNA form, the CDR3 reads TGTGCCATCAGACCAACAGCCCCGGGGATTACCGGGGAGCTGTTTTTT. Protein: CAIRPTAPGITGELFF. The chain combines TRBV10-3 with TRBJ2-2, with TRBD2 as a possible D gene (5 bases). This CDR3 comprises 16 residues. V gave up 6 bases and J gave up 5 bases, with 19 bases separating them. CDR1 is ENHRY and CDR2 is SYGVKD in the germline V gene.

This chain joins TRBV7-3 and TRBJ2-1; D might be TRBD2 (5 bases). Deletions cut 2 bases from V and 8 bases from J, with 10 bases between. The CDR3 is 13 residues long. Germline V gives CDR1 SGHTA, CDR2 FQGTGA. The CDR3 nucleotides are TGTGCCAGCAGCTTAGCGGGTAACTATGAGCAGTTCTTC. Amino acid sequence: CASSLAGNYEQFF.

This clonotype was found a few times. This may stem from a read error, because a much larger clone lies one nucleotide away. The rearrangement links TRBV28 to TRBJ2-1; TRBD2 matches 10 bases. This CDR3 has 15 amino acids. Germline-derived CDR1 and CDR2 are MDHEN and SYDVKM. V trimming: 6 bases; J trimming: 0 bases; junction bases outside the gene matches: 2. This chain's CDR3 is CASRVAGGSYNEQFF. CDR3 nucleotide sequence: TGTGCCAGCAGGGTAGCGGGAGGCTCCTACAATGAGCAGTTCTTC.

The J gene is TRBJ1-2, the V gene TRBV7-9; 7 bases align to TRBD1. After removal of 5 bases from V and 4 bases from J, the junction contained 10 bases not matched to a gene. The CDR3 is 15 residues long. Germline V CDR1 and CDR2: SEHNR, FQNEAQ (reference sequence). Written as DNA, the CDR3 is TGTGCCAGCAGCCCAGAGGGACAGAGGAGCTATGGCTACACCTTC. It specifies CASSPEGQRSYGYTF. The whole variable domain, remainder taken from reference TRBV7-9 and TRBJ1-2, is DTGVSQNPRHKITKRGQNVTFRCDPISEHNRLYWYRQTLGQGPEFLTYFQNEAQLEKSRLLSDRFSAERPKGSFSTLEIQRTEQGDSAMYLCASSPEGQRSYGYTFGSGTRLTVV.

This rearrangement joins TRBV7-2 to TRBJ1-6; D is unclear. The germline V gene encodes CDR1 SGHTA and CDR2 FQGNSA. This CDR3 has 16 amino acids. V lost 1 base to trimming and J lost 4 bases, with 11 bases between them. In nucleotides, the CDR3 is TGTGCCAGCAGCTTAGGCGGGCCCGAGTATAATTCACCCCTCCACTTT. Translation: CASSLGGPEYNSPLHF.

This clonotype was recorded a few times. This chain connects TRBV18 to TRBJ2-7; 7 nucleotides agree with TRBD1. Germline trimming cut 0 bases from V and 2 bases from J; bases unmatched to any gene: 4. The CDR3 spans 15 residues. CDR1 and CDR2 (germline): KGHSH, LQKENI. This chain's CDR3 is CASSPPGQTTYEQYF. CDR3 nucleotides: TGTGCCAGCTCACCACCGGGACAGACGACCTACGAGCAGTACTTC.

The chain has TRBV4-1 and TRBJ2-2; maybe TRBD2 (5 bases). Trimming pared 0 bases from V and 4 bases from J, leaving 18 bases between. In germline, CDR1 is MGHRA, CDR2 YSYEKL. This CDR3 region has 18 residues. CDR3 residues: CASSQEVLGVSSTGELFF. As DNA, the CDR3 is TGCGCCAGCAGCCAAGAAGTTCTCGGGGTTTCGAGCACCGGGGAGCTGTTTTTT.

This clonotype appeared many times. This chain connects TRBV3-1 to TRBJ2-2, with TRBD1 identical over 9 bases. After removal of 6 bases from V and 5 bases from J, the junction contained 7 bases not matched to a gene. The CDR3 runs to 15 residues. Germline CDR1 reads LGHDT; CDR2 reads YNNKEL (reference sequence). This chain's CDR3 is CASSFGTGRTGELFF. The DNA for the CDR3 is TGTGCCAGCAGTTTTGGGACAGGGAGAACCGGGGAGCTGTTTTTT. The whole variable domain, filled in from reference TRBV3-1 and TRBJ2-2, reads DTAVSQTPKYLVTQMGNDKSIKCEQNLGHDTMYWYKQDSKKFLKIMFSYNNKELIINETVPNRFSPKSPDKAHLNLHINSLELGDSAVYFCASSFGTGRTGELFFGEGSRLTVL.

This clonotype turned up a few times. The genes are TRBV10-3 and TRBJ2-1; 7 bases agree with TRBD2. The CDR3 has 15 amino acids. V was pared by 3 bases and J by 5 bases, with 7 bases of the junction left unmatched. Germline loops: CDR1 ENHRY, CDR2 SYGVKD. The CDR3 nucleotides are TGTGCCATCAGTGATAGCCGGGACTACCACAATGAGCAGTTCTTC. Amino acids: CAISDSRDYHNEQFF.

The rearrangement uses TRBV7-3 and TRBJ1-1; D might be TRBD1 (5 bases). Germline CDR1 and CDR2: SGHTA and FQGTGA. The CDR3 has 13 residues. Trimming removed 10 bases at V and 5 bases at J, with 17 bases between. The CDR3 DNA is TGTGCCACCTCCCCAAGGGGATGGACTGAAGCTTTCTTT. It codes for CATSPRGWTEAFF.